This TCR beta chain was sequenced for a study of cytomegalovirus exposure and HLA in healthy donors. Method: immunoSEQ multiplex PCR; TCRdb's copy keeps in-frame clones and lacks some. The sample includes some 69,000 clones, around 96% seen only once; the top ten take 4.5%. Overall study results and limits: Subsequent analysis showed first-cohort TCR clusters tending to co-occur in more than 90 validation repertoires. With high specificity and sensitivity, the classifier reportedly diagnosed cytomegalovirus status.

From the 120-subject validation cohort, which was separate from the approximately 670-subject first cohort, the donors were drawn. With regard to this clone: No antigen is known for it.

Material: PBMCs. This clonotype was sampled from a woman younger than 30 in good health and CMV-seropositive.

CDR3 amino acids: CASSQDLSPNTEAFF. In DNA, the CDR3 is TGCGCCAGCAGCCAAGATTTATCCCCGAACACTGAAGCTTTCTTT. This sequence joins TRBV4-1 and TRBJ1-1; D remains unclear. The CDR3 has 15 amino acids. The germline V gene has CDR1 MGHRA and CDR2 YSYEKL. The V gene lost 0 bases and the J gene lost 1 base, with 9 bases spanning the gap.